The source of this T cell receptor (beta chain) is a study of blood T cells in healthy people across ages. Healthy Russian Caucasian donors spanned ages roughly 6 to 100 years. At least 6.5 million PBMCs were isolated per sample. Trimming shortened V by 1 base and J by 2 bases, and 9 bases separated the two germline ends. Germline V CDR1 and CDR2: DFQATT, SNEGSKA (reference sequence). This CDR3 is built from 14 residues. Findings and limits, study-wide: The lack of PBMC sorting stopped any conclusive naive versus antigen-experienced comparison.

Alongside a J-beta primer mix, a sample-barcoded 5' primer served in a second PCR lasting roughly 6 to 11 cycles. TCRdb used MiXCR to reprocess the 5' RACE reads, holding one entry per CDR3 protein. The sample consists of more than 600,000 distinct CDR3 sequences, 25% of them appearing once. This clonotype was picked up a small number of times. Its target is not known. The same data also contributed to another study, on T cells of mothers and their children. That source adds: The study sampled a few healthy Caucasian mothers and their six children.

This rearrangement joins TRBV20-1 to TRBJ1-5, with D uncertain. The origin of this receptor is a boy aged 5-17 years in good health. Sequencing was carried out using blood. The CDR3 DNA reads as TGCAGTGCTAGAGCCGGGAAGGGCAATCAGCCCCAGCATTTT. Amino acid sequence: CSARAGKGNQPQHF.